This entry is about one T cell receptor beta chain. Antigen specificity is unknown. These data are taken from a study of PD-1 blockade in classical Hodgkin lymphoma. The study's findings and limits: There remain no defined causes for the repertoire differences, which possibly reflect disease activity or prior therapy. The baseline diversity of complete responders showed similarity to that of newly diagnosed patients.

Trimming pared 7 bases from V and 2 bases from J, leaving 14 bases between. Germline V gives CDR1 LNHDA, CDR2 SQIVND (reference sequence). The CDR3 is 15 amino acids. All patients relapsed after autologous stem cell transplantation, and brentuximab vedotin exposure varied. Method: immunoSEQ multiplex PCR; TCRdb's copy keeps in-frame clones and lacks some. The table includes 20,000 to 30,000 clones, almost 70% detected once. The V call is TRBV19, the J call TRBJ2-2, with D possibly called TRBD1 or TRBD2 (5 bases each). Source: peripheral blood mononuclear cells (PBMCs), taken at baseline. The receptor's source is a human donor with classical Hodgkin lymphoma. The CDR3 protein is CASTLTGGNTGELFF. DNA of the CDR3: TGTGCCAGTACCCTCACTGGGGGAAACACCGGGGAGCTGTTTTTT.